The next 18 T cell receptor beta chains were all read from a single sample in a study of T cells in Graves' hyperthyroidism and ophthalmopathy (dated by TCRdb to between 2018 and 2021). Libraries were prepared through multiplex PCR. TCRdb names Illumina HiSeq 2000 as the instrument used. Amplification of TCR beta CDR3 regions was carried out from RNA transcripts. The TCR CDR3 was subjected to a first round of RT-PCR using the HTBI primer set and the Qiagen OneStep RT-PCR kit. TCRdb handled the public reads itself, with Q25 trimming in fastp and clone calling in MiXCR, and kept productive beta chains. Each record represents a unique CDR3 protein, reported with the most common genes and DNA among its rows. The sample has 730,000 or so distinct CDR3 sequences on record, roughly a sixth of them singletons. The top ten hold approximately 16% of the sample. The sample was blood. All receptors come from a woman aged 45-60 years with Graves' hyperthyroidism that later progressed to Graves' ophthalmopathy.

The CDR3 DNA follows: TGCGCCAGCAGCCTCGGAAGGGAGCGTGATGGCTACACCTTC. Encoded protein: CASSLGRERDGYTF. V and J are TRBV5-1 and TRBJ1-2; D gene uncertain. CDR3 length equals 14 residues. V was pared by 4 bases and J by 6 bases, with 16 bases between. Germline V gene lookup returns CDR1 SGHRS and CDR2 YFSETQ.

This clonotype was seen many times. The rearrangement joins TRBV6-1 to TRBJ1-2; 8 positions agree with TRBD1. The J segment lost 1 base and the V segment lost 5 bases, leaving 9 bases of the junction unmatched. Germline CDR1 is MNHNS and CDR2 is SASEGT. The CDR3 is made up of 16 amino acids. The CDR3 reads CASSPIQGVFNYGYTF. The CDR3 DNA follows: TGTGCCAGCAGTCCTATACAGGGGGTTTTTAACTATGGCTACACCTTC.

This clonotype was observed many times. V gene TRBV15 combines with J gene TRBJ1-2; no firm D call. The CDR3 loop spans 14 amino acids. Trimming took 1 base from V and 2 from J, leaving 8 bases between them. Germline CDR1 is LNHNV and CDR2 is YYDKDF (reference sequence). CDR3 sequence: CATSRGAANYGYTF. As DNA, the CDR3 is TGTGCCACCAGCAGAGGGGCAGCCAACTATGGCTACACCTTC.

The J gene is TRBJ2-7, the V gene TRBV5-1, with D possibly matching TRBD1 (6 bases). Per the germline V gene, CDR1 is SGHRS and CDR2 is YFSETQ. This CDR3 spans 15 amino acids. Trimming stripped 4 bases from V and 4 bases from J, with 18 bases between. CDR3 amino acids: CASSNGQLLSYEQYF. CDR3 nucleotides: TGCGCCAGCAGCAACGGACAGCTCCTATCTTACGAGCAGTACTTC.

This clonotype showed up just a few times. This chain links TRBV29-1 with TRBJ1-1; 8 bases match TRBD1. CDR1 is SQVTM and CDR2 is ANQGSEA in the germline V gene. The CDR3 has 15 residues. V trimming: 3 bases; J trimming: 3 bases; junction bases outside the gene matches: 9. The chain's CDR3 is CSVDESGTGYTEAFF. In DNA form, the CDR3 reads TGCAGCGTTGACGAAAGCGGGACAGGCTACACTGAAGCTTTCTTT.

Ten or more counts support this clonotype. The CDR3 loop is CASSPGLADETQYF. The CDR3 DNA sequence: TGTGCCAGCAGCCCGGGACTAGCAGATGAGACCCAGTACTTC. This chain joins TRBV7-3 and TRBJ2-5; TRBD2 matches 9 bases. The CDR3 has 14 amino acids. The V gene end was trimmed by 5 bases and the J gene end by 5 bases; junction bases not matched to a gene: 6. Germline V gene data show CDR1 as SGHTA and CDR2 as FQGTGA.

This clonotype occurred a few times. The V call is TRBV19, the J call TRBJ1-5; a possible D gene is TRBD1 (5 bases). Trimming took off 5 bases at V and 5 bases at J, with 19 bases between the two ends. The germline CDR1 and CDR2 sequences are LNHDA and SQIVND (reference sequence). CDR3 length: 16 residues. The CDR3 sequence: CASSPTPGQGYQPQHF. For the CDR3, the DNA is TGTGCCAGTAGTCCCACCCCCGGCCAGGGATATCAGCCCCAGCATTTT.

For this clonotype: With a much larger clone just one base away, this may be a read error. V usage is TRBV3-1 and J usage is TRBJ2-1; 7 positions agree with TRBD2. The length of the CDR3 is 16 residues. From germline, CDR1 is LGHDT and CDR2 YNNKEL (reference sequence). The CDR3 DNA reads TGTACCAGCAGCCCCATTGGCGGGGGCTCCTACAATGAGCAGTTCTTC. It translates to CTSSPIGGGSYNEQFF.

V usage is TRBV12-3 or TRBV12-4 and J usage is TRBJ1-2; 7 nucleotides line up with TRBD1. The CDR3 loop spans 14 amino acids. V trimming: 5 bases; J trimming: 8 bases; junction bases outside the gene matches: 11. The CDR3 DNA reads TGTGCCAGCAGTGAGGGACAGTTCCTGAGAGGCTACACCTTC. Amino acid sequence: CASSEGQFLRGYTF.

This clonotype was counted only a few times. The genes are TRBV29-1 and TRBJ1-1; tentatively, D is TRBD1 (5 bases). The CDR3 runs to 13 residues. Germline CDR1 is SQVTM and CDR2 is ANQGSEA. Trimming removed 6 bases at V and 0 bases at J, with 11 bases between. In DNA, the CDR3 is TGCAGCGTACGTCGGGGCATGAACACTGAAGCTTTCTTT. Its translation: CSVRRGMNTEAFF.

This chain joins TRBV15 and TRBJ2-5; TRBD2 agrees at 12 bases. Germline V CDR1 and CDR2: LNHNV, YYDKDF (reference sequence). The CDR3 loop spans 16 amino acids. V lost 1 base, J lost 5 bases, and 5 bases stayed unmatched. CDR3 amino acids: CATSRGGLAGWETQYF. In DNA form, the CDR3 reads TGTGCCACCAGCAGAGGAGGACTAGCGGGGTGGGAGACCCAGTACTTC.

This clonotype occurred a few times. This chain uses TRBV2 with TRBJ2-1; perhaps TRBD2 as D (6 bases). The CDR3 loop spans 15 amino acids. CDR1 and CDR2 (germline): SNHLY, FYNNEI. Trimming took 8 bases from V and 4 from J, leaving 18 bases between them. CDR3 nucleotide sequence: TGTGCCAGCTGGACCCGGGACTTCCCATACAATGAGCAGTTCTTC. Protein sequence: CASWTRDFPYNEQFF.

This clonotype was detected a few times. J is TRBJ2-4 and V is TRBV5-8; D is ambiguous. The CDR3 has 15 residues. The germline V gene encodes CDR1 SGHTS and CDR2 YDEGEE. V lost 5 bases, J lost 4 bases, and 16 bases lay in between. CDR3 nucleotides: TGTGCCAGCAGTCCGACCGGGCCGGCTAAAAACATTCAGTACTTC. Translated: CASSPTGPAKNIQYF.

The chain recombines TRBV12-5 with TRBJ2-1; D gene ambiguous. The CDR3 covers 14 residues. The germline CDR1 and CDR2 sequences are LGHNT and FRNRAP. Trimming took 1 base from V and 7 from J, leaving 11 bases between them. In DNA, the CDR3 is TGTGCTAGTGGTTTGGACAGTTTAGCAAATGAGCAGTTCTTC. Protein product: CASGLDSLANEQFF.

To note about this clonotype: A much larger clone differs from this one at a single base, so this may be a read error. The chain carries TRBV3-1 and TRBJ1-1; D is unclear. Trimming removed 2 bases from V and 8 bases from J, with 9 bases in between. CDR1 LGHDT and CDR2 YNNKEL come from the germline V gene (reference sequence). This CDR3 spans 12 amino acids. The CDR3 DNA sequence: TGTGCCAGCAGCCAAATAAACGGGGAAGCTTTCTTT. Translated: CASSQINGEAFF.

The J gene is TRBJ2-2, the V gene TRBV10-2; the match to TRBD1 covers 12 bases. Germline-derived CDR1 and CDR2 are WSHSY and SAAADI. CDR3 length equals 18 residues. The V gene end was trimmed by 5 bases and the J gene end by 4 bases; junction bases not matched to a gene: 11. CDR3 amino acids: CASSSPGTGGDTTGELFF. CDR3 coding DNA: TGCGCCAGCAGTAGTCCCGGGACAGGGGGCGATACCACCGGGGAGCTGTTTTTT.

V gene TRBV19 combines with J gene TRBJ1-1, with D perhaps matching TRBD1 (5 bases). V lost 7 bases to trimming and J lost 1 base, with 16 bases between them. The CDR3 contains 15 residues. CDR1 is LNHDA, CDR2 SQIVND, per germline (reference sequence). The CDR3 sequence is CASTHRRQGNTEAFF. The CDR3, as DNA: TGTGCCAGTACCCACAGACGGCAGGGGAACACTGAAGCTTTCTTT.

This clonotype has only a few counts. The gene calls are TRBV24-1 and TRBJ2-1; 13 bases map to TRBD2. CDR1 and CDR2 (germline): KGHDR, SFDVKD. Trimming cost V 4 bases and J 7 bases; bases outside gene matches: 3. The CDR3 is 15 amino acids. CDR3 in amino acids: CATSDPTSGGNEQFF. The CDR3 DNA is TGTGCCACCAGTGACCCGACTAGCGGGGGGAATGAGCAGTTCTTC.